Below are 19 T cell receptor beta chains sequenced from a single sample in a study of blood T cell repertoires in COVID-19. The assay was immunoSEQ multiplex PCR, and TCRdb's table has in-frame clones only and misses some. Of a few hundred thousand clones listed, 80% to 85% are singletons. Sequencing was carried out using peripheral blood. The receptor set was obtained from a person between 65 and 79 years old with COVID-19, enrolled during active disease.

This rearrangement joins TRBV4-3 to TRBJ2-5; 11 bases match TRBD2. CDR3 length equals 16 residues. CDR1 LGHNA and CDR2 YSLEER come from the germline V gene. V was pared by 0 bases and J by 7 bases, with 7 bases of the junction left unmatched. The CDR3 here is CASSQDILAGGGTQYF. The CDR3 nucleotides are TGCGCCAGCAGCCAAGATATCCTAGCGGGGGGAGGGACCCAGTACTTC.

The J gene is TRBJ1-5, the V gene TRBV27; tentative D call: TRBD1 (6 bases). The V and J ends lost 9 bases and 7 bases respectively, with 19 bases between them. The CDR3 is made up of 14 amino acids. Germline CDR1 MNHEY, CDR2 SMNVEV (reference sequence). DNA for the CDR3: TGTGCCAGTATCCCGTCCGGGGGGGGCCAGCCCCAGCATTTT. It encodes CASIPSGGGQPQHF.

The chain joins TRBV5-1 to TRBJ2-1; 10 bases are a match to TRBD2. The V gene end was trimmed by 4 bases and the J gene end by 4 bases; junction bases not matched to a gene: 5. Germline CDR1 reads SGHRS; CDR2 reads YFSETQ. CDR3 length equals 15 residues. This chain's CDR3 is CASSATLAGYNEQFF. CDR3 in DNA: TGCGCCAGCAGCGCTACACTAGCGGGGTACAATGAGCAGTTCTTC.

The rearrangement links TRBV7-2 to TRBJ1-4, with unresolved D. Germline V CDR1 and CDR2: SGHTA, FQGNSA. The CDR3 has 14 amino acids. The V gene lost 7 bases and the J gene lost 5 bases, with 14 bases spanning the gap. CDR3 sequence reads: CASTPSGGNEKLFF. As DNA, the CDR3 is TGTGCCAGCACCCCGTCGGGAGGCAATGAAAAACTGTTTTTT.

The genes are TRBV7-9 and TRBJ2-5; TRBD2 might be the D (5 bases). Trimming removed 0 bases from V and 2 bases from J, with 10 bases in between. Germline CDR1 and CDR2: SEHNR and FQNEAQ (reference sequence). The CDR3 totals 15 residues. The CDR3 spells CASSLASRGQETQYF. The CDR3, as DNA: TGTGCCAGCAGCTTAGCGAGTCGGGGACAAGAGACCCAGTACTTC.

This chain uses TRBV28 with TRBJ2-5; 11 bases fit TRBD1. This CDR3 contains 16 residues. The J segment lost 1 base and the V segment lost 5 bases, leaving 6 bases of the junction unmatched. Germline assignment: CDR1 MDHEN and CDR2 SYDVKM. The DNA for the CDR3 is TGTGCCAGCAGTATAGGGACAGGGGGGACCCAAGAGACCCAGTACTTC. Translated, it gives CASSIGTGGTQETQYF.

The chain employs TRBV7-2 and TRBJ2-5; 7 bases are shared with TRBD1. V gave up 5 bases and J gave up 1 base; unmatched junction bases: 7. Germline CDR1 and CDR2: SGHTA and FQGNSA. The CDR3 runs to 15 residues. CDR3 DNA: TGTGCCAGCAGCCCGGGACAGCCTCCCCAAGAGACCCAGTACTTC. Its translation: CASSPGQPPQETQYF.

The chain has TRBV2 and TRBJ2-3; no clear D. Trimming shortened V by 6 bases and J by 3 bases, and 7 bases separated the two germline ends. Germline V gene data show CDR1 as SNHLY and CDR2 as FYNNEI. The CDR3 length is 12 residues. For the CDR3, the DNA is TGTGCCAGCAGGTCCGGGACAGATACGCAGTATTTT. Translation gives CASRSGTDTQYF.

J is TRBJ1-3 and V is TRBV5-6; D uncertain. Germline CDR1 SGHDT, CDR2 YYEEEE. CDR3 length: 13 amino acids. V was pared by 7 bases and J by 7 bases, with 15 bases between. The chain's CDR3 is CASGRSNGNTIYF. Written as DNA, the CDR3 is TGTGCCAGCGGCCGGTCAAACGGGAACACCATATATTTT. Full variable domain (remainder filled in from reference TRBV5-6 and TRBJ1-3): DAGVTQSPTHLIKTRGQQVTLRCSPKSGHDTVSWYQQALGQGPQFIFQYYEEEERQRGNFPDRFSGHQFPNYSSELNVNALLLGDSALYLCASGRSNGNTIYFGEGSWLTVV.

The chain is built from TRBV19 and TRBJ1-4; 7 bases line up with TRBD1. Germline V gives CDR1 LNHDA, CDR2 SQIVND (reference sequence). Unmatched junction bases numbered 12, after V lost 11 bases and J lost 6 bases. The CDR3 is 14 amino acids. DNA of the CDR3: TGTGCCGTAGGGGGCCGGTTTGGAGATGAAAAACTGTTTTTT. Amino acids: CAVGGRFGDEKLFF. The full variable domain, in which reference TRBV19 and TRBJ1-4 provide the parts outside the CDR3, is DGGITQSPKYLFRKEGQNVTLSCEQNLNHDAMYWYRQDPGQGLRLIYYSQIVNDFQKGDIAEGYSVSREKKESFPLTVTSAQKNPTAFYLCAVGGRFGDEKLFFGSGTQLSVL.

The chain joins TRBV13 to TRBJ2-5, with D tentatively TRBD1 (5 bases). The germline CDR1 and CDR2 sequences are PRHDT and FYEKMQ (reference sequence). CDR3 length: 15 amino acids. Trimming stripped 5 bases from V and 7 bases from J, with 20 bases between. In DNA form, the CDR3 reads TGTGCCAGCAGCGAAACCGAAAGGGGATCACGGACCCAGTACTTC. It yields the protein CASSETERGSRTQYF.

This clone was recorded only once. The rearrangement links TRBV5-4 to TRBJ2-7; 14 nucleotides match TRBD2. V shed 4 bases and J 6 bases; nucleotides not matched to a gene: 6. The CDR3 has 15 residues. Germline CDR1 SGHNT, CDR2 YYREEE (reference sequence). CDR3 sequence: CASSPTGLAGAEQYF. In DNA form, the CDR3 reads TGTGCCAGCAGCCCAACGGGACTAGCGGGAGCCGAGCAGTACTTC.

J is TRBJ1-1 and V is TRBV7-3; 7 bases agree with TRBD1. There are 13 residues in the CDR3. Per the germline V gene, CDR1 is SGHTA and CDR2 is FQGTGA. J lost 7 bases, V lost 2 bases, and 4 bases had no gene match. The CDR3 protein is CASSLVAGGEAFF. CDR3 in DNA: TGTGCCAGCAGCTTAGTTGCAGGGGGTGAAGCTTTCTTT. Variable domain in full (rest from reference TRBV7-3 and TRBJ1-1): GAGVSQTPSNKVTEKGKYVELRCDPISGHTALYWYRQSLGQGPEFLIYFQGTGAADDSGLPNDRFFAVRPEGSVSTLKIQRTERGDSAVYLCASSLVAGGEAFFGQGTRLTVV.

Here the CDR3 reads CATSDLPGGQGWDTQYF. CDR3 in DNA: TGTGCCACCAGTGATTTGCCGGGGGGACAGGGATGGGATACGCAGTATTTT. The rearrangement uses TRBV24-1 and TRBJ2-3; 9 bases line up with TRBD1. V shed 0 bases and J 6 bases; nucleotides not matched to a gene: 9. From germline, CDR1 is KGHDR and CDR2 SFDVKD. This CDR3 spans 17 amino acids.

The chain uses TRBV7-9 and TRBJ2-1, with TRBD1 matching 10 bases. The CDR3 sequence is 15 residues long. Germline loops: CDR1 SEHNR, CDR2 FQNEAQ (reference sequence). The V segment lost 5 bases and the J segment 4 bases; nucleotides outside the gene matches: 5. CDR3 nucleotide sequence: TGTGCCAGCAGCCCGGACAGGGGGAGATACAATGAGCAGTTCTTC. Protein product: CASSPDRGRYNEQFF.

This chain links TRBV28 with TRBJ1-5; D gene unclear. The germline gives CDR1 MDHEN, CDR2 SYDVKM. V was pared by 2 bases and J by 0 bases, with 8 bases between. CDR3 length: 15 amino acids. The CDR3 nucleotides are TGTGCCAGCAGTTTACAGCGTTATAGCAATCAGCCCCAGCATTTT. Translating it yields CASSLQRYSNQPQHF.

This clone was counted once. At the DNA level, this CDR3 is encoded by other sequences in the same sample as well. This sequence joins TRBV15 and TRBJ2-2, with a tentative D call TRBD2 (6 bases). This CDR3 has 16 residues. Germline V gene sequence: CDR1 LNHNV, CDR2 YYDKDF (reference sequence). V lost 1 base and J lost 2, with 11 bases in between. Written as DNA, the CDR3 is TGTGCCACCAGCAGAGCGACGGGAGTCAACACCGGGGAGCTGTTTTTT. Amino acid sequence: CATSRATGVNTGELFF.

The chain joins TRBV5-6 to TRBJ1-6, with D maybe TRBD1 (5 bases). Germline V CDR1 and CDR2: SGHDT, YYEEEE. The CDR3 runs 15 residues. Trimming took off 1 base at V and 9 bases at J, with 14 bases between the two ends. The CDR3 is CASSLWGFPSSPLHF. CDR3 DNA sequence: TGTGCCAGCAGCTTGTGGGGCTTCCCCAGTTCACCCCTCCACTTT.

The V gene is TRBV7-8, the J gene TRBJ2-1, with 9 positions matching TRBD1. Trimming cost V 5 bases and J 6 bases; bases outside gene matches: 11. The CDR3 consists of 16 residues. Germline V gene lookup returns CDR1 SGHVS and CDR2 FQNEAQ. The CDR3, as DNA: TGTGCCAGCAGCAGAGGACAGGGGTTTACGGGCAATGAGCAGTTCTTC. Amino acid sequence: CASSRGQGFTGNEQFF.